This T cell receptor beta chain was sequenced in a study of blood T cell repertoires in COVID-19 (dated by TCRdb to about 2020). At the level of the whole study: Samples covering the acute and convalescent phases of COVID-19 were provided by collaborators in the United States, Italy and Spain. Where available, HLA class I and class II types were obtained from metadata supplied by the sample provider rather than from assay-based typing. The prospective study material was composed of cDNA or gDNA derived from T cells, B-cell-depleted T cells, or PBMCs. The sample metadata nearly always contained a de-identified subject ID, COVID-19 status, age in years and sex. The dataset comprised deeply sampled blood TCRbeta repertoires from subjects exposed to, actively infected with, or recovered from COVID-19. A freely available public database, intended as a resource for researchers studying the immune response to SARS-CoV-2, is where the repertoires were released. The samples were drawn from two sources: the first 160 participants of the ongoing ImmuneRACE study, and 1,200 or so subjects contributed by 6 global collaborators.

Summary of the overall study and its limitations: The quantity of clinical and demographic metadata differed by source and by participant and was supplied without curation.

A distance of 9 bases separates the germline ends of V and J, which lose 2 bases and 7 bases respectively. Counted from cysteine to phenylalanine, this CDR3 has 13 amino acids. This entry keeps only the CDR3 DNA: 39 bases, framed from base 1. Whole blood was collected in K2EDTA tubes by collaborating institutions according to the institutions' own protocols. Collaborator samples were shipped for TCRbeta analysis as frozen whole blood, isolated PBMCs, or DNA extracted from either sample type. As regards this clone: Its antigen remains unidentified. Base qualities are missing; no much larger clone stands one base away.

TCRbeta CDR3 regions were amplified from genomic DNA using the immunoSEQ Assay, a bias-controlled multiplex PCR. The paper's processing steps were these. The number of nucleated cells in each sample was estimated by amplification of reference gene primers within the assay. Sequence reads were collapsed and filtered to measure the absolute abundance of every unique TCRbeta CDR3 rearrangement. For each sample, productive Simpson clonality was calculated by taking the square root of Simpson's diversity index across productive rearrangements. The clones in this table, taken by TCRdb from immuneACCESS, are in-frame only. Not every clone is retained; where verified, under half of the shortfall comes from an unresolved V gene, and the cause of the rest is unknown. V and J calls and clone size are copied from that table; D and trimming were computed from the DNA. The sample profile shows about 190,000 clones; roughly 80% of them were found once. The ten biggest clones cover 20% of the sample.

The clonotype was recovered from a human donor in a cohort sampled during active COVID-19. The chain employs TRBV12-3 or TRBV12-4 and TRBJ1-5; no D segment can be confidently identified. What was sequenced was peripheral blood. The nucleotide sequence reads TGTGCCAGCAGTTTACGGGAGGCACAGCCCCAGCATTTT. The encoded protein is CASSLREAQPQHF.